The 21 T cell receptor beta chains listed next were all sequenced from one sample in a study of T-cell memory formation after mild COVID-19. Each CDR3 protein is one row after TCRdb ran MiXCR on the 5' RACE reads. The sample lists around 200,000 distinct CDR3 sequences; 27% were seen once. The sample was PBMCs or a T cell subset sorted from them (not recorded which). Source of these receptors: an adult woman who had mild COVID-19 (a few samples of this study predate the infection). Cell type and time point are not known.

This sequence joins TRBV6-5 and TRBJ2-5; TRBD1 is a possible D gene (5 bases). The CDR3 covers 15 residues. Germline V gene sequence: CDR1 MNHEY, CDR2 SVGAGI. V was trimmed by 0 bases and J by 5 bases, leaving 13 bases between them. The CDR3 nucleotides are TGTGCCAGCAGTTACTCTGCAGGGCGATGGGAGACCCAGTACTTC. It codes for CASSYSAGRWETQYF.

This clonotype was found a few times. The chain has TRBV15 and TRBJ1-2; TRBD1 is a possible D gene (6 bases). This CDR3 is 19 amino acids long. The V end was cut by 0 bases, the J end by 0 bases, with 20 bases between. Germline-derived CDR1 and CDR2 are LNHNV and YYDKDF (reference sequence). Here the CDR3 DNA reads TGTGCCACCAGCAGAGATGGCCGGGGGGCGGGCGGAACTAACTATGGCTACACCTTC. As protein: CATSRDGRGAGGTNYGYTF.

The rearrangement joins TRBV20-1 to TRBJ2-3; 10 bases line up with TRBD2. CDR3 length equals 15 residues. Germline CDR1 DFQATT, CDR2 SNEGSKA (reference sequence). The V and J ends lost 5 bases and 2 bases, in that order; junction bases with no gene match: 7. CDR3 bases: TGCAGTGCTCGCTCCGGGACTAGCGCCACAGATACGCAGTATTTT. It codes for CSARSGTSATDTQYF.

V gene TRBV29-1 combines with J gene TRBJ2-1; D gene unclear. Germline CDR1 SQVTM, CDR2 ANQGSEA. The CDR3 is 10 amino acids. Trimming stripped 3 bases from V and 7 bases from J, with 4 bases between. The CDR3 DNA is TGCAGCGTTGACTCTAATGAGCAGTTCTTC. Encoded protein: CSVDSNEQFF.

This clonotype was counted a few times. The CDR3 sequence: CSAQKAGRISYNEQFF. CDR3 bases: TGCAGTGCTCAAAAGGCAGGGCGGATCTCCTACAATGAGCAGTTCTTC. The chain links TRBV20-1 to TRBJ2-1, with a weak D call TRBD1 (5 bases). The CDR3 spans 16 residues. The V and J ends lost 5 bases and 0 bases respectively, with 17 bases between them. CDR1 is DFQATT, CDR2 SNEGSKA, per germline (reference sequence).

This clonotype was recorded at least ten times. V gene TRBV14 combines with J gene TRBJ2-1, with 7 bases matching TRBD1. From germline, CDR1 is SGHDN and CDR2 FVKESK. The CDR3 sequence is 16 residues long. J was trimmed by 4 bases and V by 7 bases; bases with no gene match: 13. In DNA form, the CDR3 reads TGTGCCAGCACCCCCCTCGAGGACAGGTTGTACAATGAGCAGTTCTTC. Translation gives CASTPLEDRLYNEQFF.

Worth noting for this clonotype: Relative to the germline gene, one junction end is altered; a read error may explain this. The CDR3 DNA sequence: TGTGTCAGCAGCGCAGCGGGAGGGCCCTCAGAGACCCAGTACTTC. It is translated as CVSSAAGGPSETQYF. V and J are TRBV7-6 and TRBJ2-5; 10 bases align to TRBD2. Germline loops: CDR1 SGHVS, CDR2 FNYEAQ. CDR3 length: 15 residues.

This clonotype was counted a single time. The chain links TRBV6-1 to TRBJ2-7, with 9 bases aligning to TRBD1. In germline, CDR1 is MNHNS, CDR2 SASEGT. Trimming removed 6 bases from V and 5 bases from J; junction bases left unmatched: 8. This CDR3 is built from 14 residues. In nucleotides, the CDR3 is TGTGCCAGCAGATTACAGGGGGCCCTTGACGAGCAGTACTTC. Its translation: CASRLQGALDEQYF.

The chain has TRBV12-3 or TRBV12-4 and TRBJ2-5; D uncertain. Trimming removed 6 bases at V and 1 base at J, with 18 bases between. CDR3 length: 16 amino acids. As DNA, the CDR3 is TGTGCCAGCAGCCCACTTGGACCTCAGGCCCAAGAGACCCAGTACTTC. As protein: CASSPLGPQAQETQYF.

The chain combines TRBV4-1 with TRBJ1-2; D remains ambiguous. Trimming removed 0 bases at V and 7 bases at J, with 12 bases between. Germline V gene data show CDR1 as MGHRA and CDR2 as YSYEKL. The CDR3 contains 14 residues. The CDR3 DNA reads as TGCGCCAGCAGCCAAGAAGAGGGCCGAGGTGGCTACACCTTC. Protein sequence: CASSQEEGRGGYTF.

V gene TRBV20-1 combines with J gene TRBJ1-6; possibly TRBD1 for D (5 bases). Deletions cut 1 base from V and 8 bases from J, with 12 bases between. The CDR3 consists of 14 residues. The V gene's germline CDR1 is DFQATT and CDR2 SNEGSKA (reference sequence). CDR3 coding DNA: TGCAGTGCTAGAGTGGGGCCAAGCTATTCACCCCTCCACTTT. Translating it yields CSARVGPSYSPLHF.

The chain joins TRBV30 to TRBJ2-3; no clear D. The V and J ends lost 0 bases and 2 bases respectively, with 12 bases between them. The germline CDR1 and CDR2 sequences are GTSNPN and SVGIG (reference sequence). This CDR3 is built from 15 residues. The CDR3 is CAWSVPDWYTDTQYF. The CDR3 DNA sequence: TGTGCCTGGAGTGTACCCGACTGGTACACAGATACGCAGTATTTT.

The chain couples TRBV27 to TRBJ1-6, with D possibly matching TRBD1 (6 bases). Trimming removed 1 base at V and 7 bases at J, with 11 bases between. The CDR3 has 15 amino acids. Germline assignment: CDR1 MNHEY and CDR2 SMNVEV (reference sequence). CDR3 protein: CASSLLGAGNSPLHF. For the CDR3, the DNA is TGTGCCAGCAGTTTATTGGGGGCAGGGAATTCACCCCTCCACTTT.

Concerning this clonotype itself: Sequence at one end of the junction differs from germline and may be a read error. The chain has TRBV4-2 and TRBJ1-2; no clear D. Germline V gives CDR1 LGHNA, CDR2 YNFKEQ. The CDR3 extends over 14 amino acids. DNA of the CDR3: TGTGCCAGCAGCCAAGAGGGCCAGAACTATGGCAACACCTTC. It translates to CASSQEGQNYGNTF.

V is TRBV3-1 and J is TRBJ2-7; 8 positions agree with TRBD2. The CDR3 totals 17 residues. J gave up 1 base and V 3 bases, and 11 bases lay outside the gene matches. Per germline, CDR1 LGHDT and CDR2 YNNKEL (reference sequence). CDR3 coding DNA: TGTGCCAGCAGCCATGGGATCTACGGGAGGGCGTCCTACGAGCAGTACTTC. Encoded protein: CASSHGIYGRASYEQYF.

The chain carries TRBV9 and TRBJ2-1, with 11 bases aligning to TRBD1. The CDR3 extends over 15 amino acids. Germline values: CDR1 SGDLS, CDR2 YYNGEE. V shed 2 bases, J shed 3 bases, and the junction held 1 base outside the gene matches. CDR3 coding DNA: TGTGCCAGCAGCGTTGGGACAGGGGGCTACAATGAGCAGTTCTTC. This sequence encodes CASSVGTGGYNEQFF.

The chain couples TRBV20-1 to TRBJ2-5, with TRBD2 matching 9 bases. This CDR3 spans 12 amino acids. Germline CDR1 and CDR2: DFQATT and SNEGSKA (reference sequence). The J segment lost 5 bases and the V segment lost 4 bases, leaving 2 bases of the junction unmatched. The CDR3 region has the DNA TGCAGTGCTAACCTAGCGGGGGAGACCCAGTACTTC. It specifies CSANLAGETQYF.

In this sample, this clonotype turned up a few times. This sequence joins TRBV3-1 and TRBJ2-3, with 9 bases lining up with TRBD2. The CDR3 length is 15 residues. The J segment lost 1 base and the V segment lost 4 bases, leaving 3 bases of the junction unmatched. Germline lookup yields CDR1 LGHDT and CDR2 YNNKEL (reference sequence). CDR3 residues: CASSLVAGGTDTQYF. CDR3 coding DNA: TGTGCCAGCAGCCTCGTAGCGGGGGGCACAGATACGCAGTATTTT.

This clonotype has just a few counts. V usage is TRBV3-1 and J usage is TRBJ2-5, with no clear D. The CDR3 covers 14 residues. Germline V gene data show CDR1 as LGHDT and CDR2 as YNNKEL (reference sequence). V lost 2 bases, J lost 0 bases, and 7 bases lay in between. CDR3 sequence: CASSQRGYQETQYF. The CDR3 nucleotides read TGTGCCAGCAGCCAAAGAGGCTACCAAGAGACCCAGTACTTC.

This clonotype was detected only a few times. The chain carries TRBV30 and TRBJ2-7; D is uncertain. Trimming pared 6 bases from V and 0 bases from J, leaving 12 bases between. Looked up from germline, CDR1 is GTSNPN and CDR2 is SVGIG (reference sequence). The CDR3 has 13 residues. As DNA, the CDR3 is TGTGCCTGTCGAAAAACGAGCTCCTACGAGCAGTACTTC. This codes for CACRKTSSYEQYF.

There are many counts of this clonotype. The chain carries TRBV4-3 and TRBJ2-7; TRBD2 aligns across 8 bases. J was trimmed by 12 bases and V by 0 bases; bases with no gene match: 7. Germline V gene data show CDR1 as LGHNA and CDR2 as YSLEER. This CDR3 region has 13 residues. The DNA for the CDR3 is TGCGCCAGCAGCCAAGAGACCGGGACTAGTCTGTACTTC. Its translation: CASSQETGTSLYF.